The present T cell receptor (beta chain) was sequenced within a study of shared clonotypes between healthy human individuals. About the research overall: The donor group consisted of a couple of women and three men, aged 18 to 49.

Study results and limitations: Relative to memory subsets, naive subsets generally showed larger estimated richness. In having few donors, the study represented limited genetic and exposure-history diversity.

The assay used deep level. Sequencing used immunoSEQ multiplex PCR; TCRdb keeps in-frame clones, though not all of them. Of some 2 million clones in the sample, roughly 96% were seen once. Comment on this clone: Its antigen is unidentified. The same CDR3 can be traced to other DNA sequences in this sample.

V gave up 5 bases and J gave up 4 bases; unmatched junction bases: 6. This CDR3 region has 14 residues. CDR1 is SGHAT and CDR2 is FQNNGV in the germline V gene. The genes are TRBV11-2 and TRBJ1-1, with 8 bases identical to TRBD1. The sample consisted of naive CD4+ T cells sorted from blood. The subset here: CD45RA+ positively selected. This clonotype was obtained from a young man in good health. CDR3 sequence (DNA): TGTGCCAGCAGCAGCCAGGGGGCTGGCACTGAAGCTTTCTTT. Protein: CASSSQGAGTEAFF.